This T cell receptor beta chain is drawn from a study of radiotherapy plus CTLA-4 blockade in lung cancer. Study-level background: 18% of patients responded objectively, and roughly 30% achieved disease control. General observations from the study: TCR clones of tumor origin grew in blood after radiotherapy plus ipilimumab.

Sequenced by immunoSEQ multiplex PCR; TCRdb stores in-frame clones only, minus some. The data hold approximately 72,000 clones, with roughly 80% observed a single time. This clone has more than one count but fewer than ten. The antigen remains undetermined. The CDR3 spans 14 residues. Per the germline V gene, CDR1 is SGHNT and CDR2 is YYREEE (reference sequence). The V and J ends lost 0 bases and 2 bases respectively, with 8 bases between them. This chain uses TRBV5-4 with TRBJ1-1; D remains ambiguous. The source of this sequence is a human donor with non-small cell lung cancer who had a complete response to radiotherapy plus ipilimumab. Source: peripheral blood, taken from a patient treated with radiotherapy plus ipilimumab. The DNA for the CDR3 is TGTGCCAGCAGCTTGGGATGGATTAACACTGAAGCTTTCTTT. It encodes CASSLGWINTEAFF.